The clone carrying this T cell receptor beta chain showed up just a few times. The target antigen is unknown. This specimen belongs to a study of vaccination effects on CD4 cells after COVID-19. Study as a whole: Participants each got two BNT162b2 or mRNA-1273 vaccine doses.

Only in-frame clones appear in the TCRdb table, and some are missing; sequencing was by immunoSEQ multiplex PCR. The table records tens of thousands of clones, about 70% of them present only once. Following a roughly 9-day culture, CD4+ T cells were purified. The CDR3 is made up of 13 amino acids. The germline gives CDR1 MNHEY, CDR2 SMNVEV (reference sequence). V trimming: 5 bases; J trimming: 6 bases; junction bases outside the gene matches: 7. V usage is TRBV27 and J usage is TRBJ2-7, with TRBD1 identical over 7 bases. This TCR derives from a human donor who had a prior SARS-CoV-2 infection. The input for sequencing was CD4+ T cells from PBMCs cultured without peptide, taken before COVID-19 vaccination. CDR3 sequence (DNA): TGTGCCAGCAGTACGTTCCGACAGGGCGAGCAGTACTTC. It encodes CASSTFRQGEQYF.